Ten or more counts support the clone carrying this TCR beta chain. Antigen unknown. The sequence runs out 3 residues before the end of the CDR3; the remainder is reconstructed from the germline J gene. The assay was immunoSEQ multiplex PCR, and TCRdb's table has in-frame clones only and misses some. This sample comprises approximately 58,000 clones, none seen once only. This sample was included in a study of T cell clonality in common variable immunodeficiency. The CDR3 contains 8 residues. Germline CDR1 is LNHNV and CDR2 is YYDKDF (reference sequence). Study-wide results and limits: Shared TCRbeta clones were fewer between CVID subjects than controls. Common variable immunodeficiency TCR beta sequences reportedly had fewer deletions and N-nucleotide insertions. What drives increased CVID clonality needs T cell subpopulation sequencing.

The chain combines TRBV15 with TRBJ2-5; D unresolved. This clonotype was sampled from a person aged 18-69 years in good health. Material: peripheral blood mononuclear cells. This CDR3 is CYKETQYF. CDR3 DNA (partial): TGTTACAAAGAGACC.